The T cell receptor (beta chain) described here comes from a study of blood T cell repertoires in COVID-19. In the study overall: Both acute and convalescent COVID-19 samples were obtained from the United States, Italy and Spain.

This clone has only one observation. TCRdb keeps only in-frame clones here, not all; method: immunoSEQ multiplex PCR. The sample lists about 85,000 clones, nearly 90% occurring once. Germline CDR1 SGHRS, CDR2 YFSETQ. CDR3 length equals 12 residues. Trimming took off 3 bases at V and 5 bases at J, with 9 bases between the two ends. This chain uses TRBV5-1 with TRBJ2-7; no reliable D call. The sequenced material came from peripheral blood. The clonotype was recovered from an elderly woman with active or convalescent COVID-19. The CDR3 DNA is TGCGCCAGCAGCTCGCGAGTAGACGAGCAGTACTTC. This codes for CASSSRVDEQYF.